This is a list of T cell receptor beta chains from one sample in a study of T cell responses to AZD1222 COVID-19 vaccine. Using immunoSEQ multiplex PCR, the repertoire was profiled, and TCRdb retains in-frame clones only, with some absent. The sample consists of 150,000 or so clones, approximately 92% of them appearing once. The source material was peripheral blood, sampled on day 0 of AZD1222 vaccination. The receptors were sampled from an adult in good health. Each CDR3 is given with its conserved first and last residue. D genes are given only for firm matches. Expanded clones get a size class; other rows say once, few or many, or leave the size out.

j_call clone_size d_call v_call cdr3_nt cdr3_aa
TRBJ1-6 - - TRBV14 TGTGCCAGCAGCCCTGGGTATAATTCACCCCTCCACTTT CASSPGYNSPLHF
TRBJ2-2 - - TRBV7-8 TGTGCCAGCAGCCTAAGGTGGGCAGGGCACACCGGGGAGCTGTTTTTT CASSLRWAGHTGELFF
TRBJ2-7 - TRBD2 TRBV7-9 TGTGCCAGCAGCTTAGCGGGGACTAGCTCCAACGAGCAGTACTTC CASSLAGTSSNEQYF
TRBJ2-5 - - TRBV5-4 TGTGCCAGCAGCTTCTGGGGGGCAGGAGAGACCCAGTACTTC CASSFWGAGETQYF
TRBJ1-4 - - TRBV2 TGTGCCAGCGGCTCCAGGGCAACTAATGAAAAACTGTTTTTT CASGSRATNEKLFF
TRBJ1-1 - - TRBV11-3 TGTGCCAGCAGCTTAGGGGGGGTCGGAGAAGCTTTCTTT CASSLGGVGEAFF
TRBJ2-7 - - TRBV2 TGTGCCAGCACTGATGTGACTAGCTACGAGCAGTACTTC CASTDVTSYEQYF
TRBJ2-1 - - TRBV6-4 TGTGCCAGCAGTGACACGGATAGCTCCTACAATGAGCAGTTCTTC CASSDTDSSYNEQFF
TRBJ2-4 - - TRBV30 TGTGCCTGGGAGGTTTCGGCGGCAGGAGGCGTAAACATTCAGTACTTC CAWEVSAAGGVNIQYF
TRBJ1-6 - TRBD1 TRBV5-1 TGCGCCAGCAGCCTACGACAGGGGGCCGGGAATTCACCCCTCCACTTT CASSLRQGAGNSPLHF
TRBJ1-5 - TRBD1 TRBV18 TGTGCCAGCTCCCCCGGACAGGGGGCAGGTAATCAGCCCCAGCATTTT CASSPGQGAGNQPQHF
TRBJ1-2 once - TRBV27 TGTGCCAGCAGTTCCAGGGGCGAGGGCTACACCTTC CASSSRGEGYTF
TRBJ2-2 - - TRBV18 TGTGCCAGCTCACCAGGCACGAACACCGGGGAGCTGTTTTTT CASSPGTNTGELFF
TRBJ1-5 - TRBD1 TRBV6-2/TRBV6-3 TGTGCCAGCAGCCAGGGACAGGGGATATGGGCCCAGCATTTT CASSQGQGIWAQHF
TRBJ2-7 few - TRBV14 TGTGCCAGCAGCCAAGATATGGGGGACAAGGACTACGAGCAGTACTTC CASSQDMGDKDYEQYF
TRBJ1-2 - - TRBV4-1 TGCGCCAGCCCTCTGGAGGGTTGGTTCTATGGCTACACCTTC CASPLEGWFYGYTF
TRBJ1-2 - - TRBV30 TGTGCCTGGGGGCCCTATGGCTACACCTTC CAWGPYGYTF
TRBJ1-3 - - TRBV2 TGTGCCAGCAAGAAACAGGACCTCTCTGGAAACACCATATATTTT CASKKQDLSGNTIYF
TRBJ1-5 once - TRBV19 TGTGCCAGTCTAGAGGGTTGGGGGAACTCCCAGCCCCAGCATTTT CASLEGWGNSQPQHF
TRBJ1-1 - - TRBV6-5 TGTGCCAGCAGGGGCCGCCCCCGTCCTGAAGCTTTCTTT CASRGRPRPEAFF
TRBJ1-4 - TRBD1 TRBV6-5 TGTGCCAGCAGTTATTCAGGGGGCACTAATGAAAAACTGTTTTTT CASSYSGGTNEKLFF
TRBJ1-4 - - TRBV4-3 TGCGCCAGCAGCCAAGACTGGGGGGAAGGGGGAAAACTGTTTTTT CASSQDWGEGGKLFF
TRBJ1-1 - - TRBV9 TGTGCCAGCAACCCGGCGGGGAACACTGAAGCTTTCTTT CASNPAGNTEAFF
TRBJ1-1 - - TRBV27 TGTGCCAGCAGTTCCCCCGGGACGAACACTGAAGCTTTCTTT CASSSPGTNTEAFF
TRBJ2-5 - TRBD1 TRBV7-3 TGTGCCAGCAGCTCACAGGGGAAGGGGGAGACCCAGTACTTC CASSSQGKGETQYF
TRBJ1-5 - - TRBV3-1/TRBV3-2 TGTGCCAGCAGCCAGGGACCGTTCTCTAATCAGCCCCAGCATTTT CASSQGPFSNQPQHF
TRBJ2-1 - - TRBV3-1/TRBV3-2 TGTGCCAGCAGCGAAACGCCGCAACAGTTCTTC CASSETPQQFF
TRBJ1-2 - - TRBV28 TGTGCCAGCAGTCCTTCCACAGGGCGCTATGGCTACACCTTC CASSPSTGRYGYTF
TRBJ2-3 - - TRBV21-1 TGTGCCAGCAGCAAACACATCCGCACAGATACGCAGTATTTT CASSKHIRTDTQYF
TRBJ1-5 - TRBD1 TRBV6-2/TRBV6-3 TGTGCCAGCAGTTATCCGGGACAGATCAATCAGCCCCAGCATTTT CASSYPGQINQPQHF
TRBJ2-7 - TRBD1 TRBV5-4 TGTGCCAGCAGCTTAGGACAGGACCAGTACGAGCAGTACTTC CASSLGQDQYEQYF
TRBJ1-2 - TRBD1 TRBV9 TGTGCCAGCAGCGAGGCGGACAGGGGAATGGGCTACACCTTC CASSEADRGMGYTF
TRBJ2-3 - TRBD2 TRBV28 TGTGCCACCGCTCCACGACTAGCGGGGTGGGATACGCAGTATTTT CATAPRLAGWDTQYF
TRBJ1-2 - TRBD1 TRBV15 TGTGCCACCAGCAGAGGGGTTGAACAGGGGCACGGCTACACCTTC CATSRGVEQGHGYTF
TRBJ1-5 - - TRBV6-5 TGTGCCAGCAGCTCACGGGGACAGCCCCAGCATTTT CASSSRGQPQHF
TRBJ2-5 - TRBD2 TRBV6-5 TGTGCCAGCAGCTTCCTCGGGACTAGCGGAGAGACCCAGTACTTC CASSFLGTSGETQYF
TRBJ1-6 - TRBD1 TRBV4-1 TGCGCCAGCAGCCAACCGGGACAGGGAAGGAATTCACCCCTCCACTTT CASSQPGQGRNSPLHF
TRBJ2-1 once - TRBV28 TGTGCCAGCAGACTCCTTCTTGAGCAGTTCTTC CASRLLLEQFF
TRBJ1-6 - - TRBV30 TGTGCCTGGAACCGAGAGACCTCCTATAATTCACCCCTCCACTTT CAWNRETSYNSPLHF
TRBJ1-2 - - TRBV27 TGTGCCGGCAGTCTACAGGGCCCTCGGGGCTACACCTTC CAGSLQGPRGYTF